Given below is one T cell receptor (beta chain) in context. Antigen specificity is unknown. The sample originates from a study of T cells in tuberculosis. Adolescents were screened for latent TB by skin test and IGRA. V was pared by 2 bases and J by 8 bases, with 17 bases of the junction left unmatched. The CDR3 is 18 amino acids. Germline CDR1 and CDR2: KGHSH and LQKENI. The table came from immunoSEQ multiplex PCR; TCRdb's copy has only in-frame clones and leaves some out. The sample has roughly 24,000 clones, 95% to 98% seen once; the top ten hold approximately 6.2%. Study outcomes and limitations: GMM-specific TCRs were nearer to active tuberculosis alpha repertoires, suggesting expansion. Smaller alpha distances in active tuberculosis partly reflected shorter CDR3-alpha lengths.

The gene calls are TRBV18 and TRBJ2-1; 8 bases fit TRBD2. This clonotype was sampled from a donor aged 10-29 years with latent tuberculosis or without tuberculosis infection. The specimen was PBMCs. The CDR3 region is CASSPSPLADLLQDEQFF. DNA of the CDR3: TGTGCCAGCTCACCATCCCCACTAGCGGACCTCCTACAAGATGAGCAGTTCTTC.